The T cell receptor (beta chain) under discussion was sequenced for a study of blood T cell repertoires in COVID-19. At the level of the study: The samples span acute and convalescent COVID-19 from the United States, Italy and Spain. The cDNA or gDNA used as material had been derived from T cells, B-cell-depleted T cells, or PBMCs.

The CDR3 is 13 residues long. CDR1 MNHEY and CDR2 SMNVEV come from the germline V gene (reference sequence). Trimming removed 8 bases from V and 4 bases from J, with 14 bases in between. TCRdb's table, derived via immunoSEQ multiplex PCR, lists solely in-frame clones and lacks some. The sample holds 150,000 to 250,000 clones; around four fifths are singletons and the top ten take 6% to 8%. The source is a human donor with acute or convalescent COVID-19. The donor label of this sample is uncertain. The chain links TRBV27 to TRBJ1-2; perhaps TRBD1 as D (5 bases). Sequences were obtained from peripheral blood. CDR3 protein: CASAPGGLYGYTF. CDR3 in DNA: TGTGCCAGCGCCCCGGGGGGTCTCTATGGCTACACCTTC.